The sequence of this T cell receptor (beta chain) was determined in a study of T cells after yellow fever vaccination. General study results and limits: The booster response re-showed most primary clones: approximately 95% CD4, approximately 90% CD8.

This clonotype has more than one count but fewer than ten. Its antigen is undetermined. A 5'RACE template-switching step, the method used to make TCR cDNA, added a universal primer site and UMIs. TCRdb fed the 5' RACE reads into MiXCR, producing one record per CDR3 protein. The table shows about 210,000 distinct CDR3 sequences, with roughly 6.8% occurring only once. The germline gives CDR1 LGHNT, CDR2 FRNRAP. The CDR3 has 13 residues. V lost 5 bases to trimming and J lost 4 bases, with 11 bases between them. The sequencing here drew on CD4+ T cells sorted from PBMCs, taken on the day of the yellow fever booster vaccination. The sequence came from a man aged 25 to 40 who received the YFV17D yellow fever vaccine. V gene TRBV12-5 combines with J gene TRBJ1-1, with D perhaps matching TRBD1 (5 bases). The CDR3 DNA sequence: TGTGCTAGTGGTAGAACAGGAGGCACTGAAGCTTTCTTT. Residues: CASGRTGGTEAFF.